These T cell receptor beta chains were read from a single sample in a study of sequential checkpoint blockade in melanoma. The protocol was immunoSEQ multiplex PCR, while the TCRdb copy is restricted to in-frame clones and leaves out a portion. The table lists several thousand clones, around half of them singletons. The sample consisted of CD8+ T cells sorted from blood (inferred from file names), taken from a patient given nivolumab and ipilimumab in sequence. Receptors were obtained from a human donor with melanoma. Each CDR3 is given with its conserved first and last residue. D genes are given only for firm matches. Not all rows give a size; the values are once, few, many and, for expanded clones, a class.

TRBV5-1,-,TRBJ1-1,12,-,CASSFGQNEAFF,TGCGCCAGCAGCTTCGGTCAAAATGAAGCTTTCTTT
TRBV7-9,-,TRBJ1-4,14,medium-sized,CASSPKGGGKKLFF,TGTGCCAGCAGCCCGAAGGGAGGTGGAAAAAAACTGTTTTTT
TRBV4-3,-,TRBJ1-3,15,-,CASSQDLGAGNTIYF,TGCGCCAGCAGCCAAGATCTGGGGGCGGGAAACACCATATATTTT
TRBV25-1,-,TRBJ2-2,14,-,CASKAAGNTGELFF,TGTGCCAGCAAAGCTGCAGGGAACACCGGGGAGCTGTTTTTT
TRBV30,-,TRBJ1-5,10,few,CAWTYGAQHF,TGTGCCTGGACATACGGGGCCCAGCATTTT
TRBV4-2,-,TRBJ1-2,16,-,CASSQDHWTENYGYTF,TGTGCCAGCAGCCAAGATCATTGGACAGAAAACTATGGCTACACCTTC
TRBV5-1,-,TRBJ2-7,14,few,CASSPWTPTDEQYF,TGCGCCAGCAGCCCGTGGACACCGACTGACGAGCAGTACTTC
TRBV16,-,TRBJ1-2,14,-,CASSPGLGRDGYTF,TGTGCCAGCAGCCCGGGCCTCGGGCGGGATGGCTACACCTTC
TRBV4-2,TRBD2,TRBJ2-2,15,-,CASSQGSGGAGELFF,TGTGCCAGCAGCCAAGGTAGCGGGGGCGCCGGGGAGCTGTTTTTT
TRBV9,-,TRBJ1-1,14,few,CASSVGRPLSEAFF,TGTGCCAGCAGCGTAGGCAGGCCCCTGTCTGAAGCTTTCTTT
TRBV7-9,-,TRBJ2-2,15,-,CASSFVTGLTGELFF,TGTGCCAGCAGCTTTGTTACAGGGTTGACCGGGGAGCTGTTTTTT
TRBV21-1,-,TRBJ2-7,17,few,CASEKGLGRGYSYEQYF,TGTGCCAGCGAAAAGGGGCTGGGGCGGGGGTACTCCTACGAGCAGTACTTC
TRBV28,-,TRBJ2-5,14,once,CASSFLGRWETQYF,TGTGCCAGCAGTTTCCTTGGGCGTTGGGAGACCCAGTACTTC
TRBV6-4,TRBD2,TRBJ2-1,15,-,CASSYIAGGQNEQFF,TGTGCCAGCAGTTACATAGCGGGAGGGCAGAATGAGCAGTTCTTC
TRBV4-1,-,TRBJ1-1,14,many,CASSRDLGNTEAFF,TGCGCCAGCAGCCGCGACCTAGGGAACACTGAAGCTTTCTTT
TRBV16,TRBD1,TRBJ1-1,14,-,CASSGGEGGYEAFF,TGTGCCAGCAGCGGAGGGGAAGGGGGCTATGAAGCTTTCTTT